The 7 T cell receptor beta chains given below trace back to one sample, sequenced in a study of OX40 agonist ivuxolimab in advanced cancers. Libraries were prepared by immunoSEQ multiplex PCR; TCRdb keeps only in-frame clonotypes and omits some of them. Seen here are some 27,000 clones, just over 85% observed once, and the top ten hold approximately 16%. This specimen consisted of CD4+ or CD8+ T cells sorted from blood, obtained in a trial of the OX40 agonist ivuxolimab. The receptors stem from an adult with an advanced solid tumor such as melanoma, head and neck, liver or kidney cancer.

The rearrangement joins TRBV7-9 to TRBJ2-7; 8 positions match TRBD1. In germline, CDR1 is SEHNR, CDR2 FQNEAQ (reference sequence). CDR3 size: 15 residues. V lost 5 bases to trimming and J lost 6 bases; unmatched junction nucleotides: 12. The CDR3 loop is CASSLGTGSWGEQYF. For the CDR3, the DNA is TGTGCCAGCAGCCTCGGGACAGGTAGTTGGGGCGAGCAGTACTTC.

This chain uses TRBV28 with TRBJ2-1, with D perhaps TRBD1 (5 bases). Germline CDR1 is MDHEN and CDR2 is SYDVKM. Trimming removed 7 bases from V and 2 bases from J, with 12 bases in between. There are 14 residues in the CDR3. CDR3 in amino acids: CASKPAGTYNEQFF. The CDR3 coding sequence is TGTGCCAGCAAGCCGGCAGGGACCTACAATGAGCAGTTCTTC. Drawing the rest from reference TRBV28 and TRBJ2-1, the complete variable domain is DVKVTQSSRYLVKRTGEKVFLECVQDMDHENMFWYRQDPGLGLRLIYFSYDVKMKEKGDIPEGYSVSREKKERFSLILESASTNQTSMYLCASKPAGTYNEQFFGPGTRLTVL.

This clone appeared a few times. The chain carries TRBV7-3 and TRBJ1-1; D gene ambiguous. V lost 5 bases and J 1 base, leaving 8 bases between the germline ends. CDR3 length: 13 amino acids. Looked up from germline, CDR1 is SGHTA and CDR2 is FQGTGA. CDR3 in amino acids: CASSAPRNTEAFF. The CDR3 DNA reads TGTGCCAGCAGCGCCCCCAGGAACACTGAAGCTTTCTTT.

In its sample, this clone was seen once. V usage is TRBV7-9 and J usage is TRBJ2-1; D perhaps matches TRBD1 (5 bases). The CDR3 has 12 amino acids. Germline lookup yields CDR1 SEHNR and CDR2 FQNEAQ (reference sequence). V dropped 5 bases and J dropped 8 bases, with 10 bases sitting between them. CDR3: CASSGAFHEQFF. The CDR3 DNA reads as TGTGCCAGCAGCGGGGCTTTCCATGAGCAGTTCTTC.

This chain joins TRBV4-1 and TRBJ2-7, with TRBD1 as a possible D gene (6 bases). The V end lost 5 bases, the J end lost 1 base, and 15 bases lay between the germline ends. The CDR3 consists of 15 residues. The germline V gene encodes CDR1 MGHRA and CDR2 YSYEKL. CDR3 nucleotide sequence: TGCGCCAGCAGCTACTACAGGGAAAAGTCCTACGAGCAGTACTTC. Protein: CASSYYREKSYEQYF.

The V gene is TRBV6-6, the J gene TRBJ2-2, with D perhaps TRBD1 (6 bases). This CDR3 contains 15 residues. V dropped 6 bases and J dropped 2 bases, with 13 bases sitting between them. From germline, CDR1 is MNHNY and CDR2 SVGAGI (reference sequence). CDR3 protein: CASSTGPRNTGELFF. CDR3 in DNA: TGTGCCAGCAGCACAGGGCCTAGAAACACCGGGGAGCTGTTTTTT.

This clone has a single count. The rearrangement joins TRBV21-1 to TRBJ2-3; no DNA check was done on the table's D call, TRBD1. TRBV21-1 is classified as a pseudogene. This CDR3 contains 17 residues. Here the CDR3 reads CASSKPGQGLGTDTQYF. The CDR3 DNA reads as TGTGCCAGCAGCAAACCCGGACAGGGGTTAGGTACAGATACGCAGTATTTT.